This TCR beta chain was captured in a study of cytomegalovirus exposure and HLA in healthy donors. Whole-study results and caveats: The dataset shows that most TCR sequences were rare, while some public TCRs occurred in many donors. Cytomegalovirus-associated TCR beta chains were listed, numbering roughly 150.

The CDR3 is made up of 14 amino acids. V was trimmed by 4 bases and J by 5 bases, leaving 14 bases between them. Germline values: CDR1 SGHAT, CDR2 FQNNGV. TCRdb's copy holds only in-frame clones and misses some; the assay was immunoSEQ multiplex PCR. Among about 160,000 clones listed, roughly 84% were seen once. Comments on this clone: Its antigen remains unknown.

From the approximately 120-subject validation cohort, which was separate from the roughly 670-subject first cohort, the donors were drawn. The chain is built from TRBV11-2 and TRBJ2-5; D perhaps matches TRBD2 (7 bases). The receptor's source is a man aged 25 to 40 in good health and CMV-seropositive. Sequencing used PBMCs. The CDR3 reads CASSSLRGRETQYF. CDR3 DNA sequence: TGTGCCAGCAGCTCCCTGCGGGGGCGGGAGACCCAGTACTTC.